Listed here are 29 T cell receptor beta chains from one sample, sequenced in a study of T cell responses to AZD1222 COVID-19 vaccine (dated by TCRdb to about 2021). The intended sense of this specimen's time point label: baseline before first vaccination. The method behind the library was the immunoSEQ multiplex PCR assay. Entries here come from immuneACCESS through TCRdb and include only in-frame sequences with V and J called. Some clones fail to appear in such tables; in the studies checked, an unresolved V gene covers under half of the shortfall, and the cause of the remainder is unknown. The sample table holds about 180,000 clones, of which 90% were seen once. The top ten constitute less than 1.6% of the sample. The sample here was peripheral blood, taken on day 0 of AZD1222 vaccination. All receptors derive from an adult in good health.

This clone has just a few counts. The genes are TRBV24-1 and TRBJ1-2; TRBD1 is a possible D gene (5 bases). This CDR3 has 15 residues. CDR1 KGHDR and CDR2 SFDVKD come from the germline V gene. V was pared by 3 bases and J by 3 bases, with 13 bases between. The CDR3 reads CATSDPREGDYGYTF. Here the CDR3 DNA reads TGTGCCACCAGTGATCCCAGGGAAGGGGACTATGGCTACACCTTC.

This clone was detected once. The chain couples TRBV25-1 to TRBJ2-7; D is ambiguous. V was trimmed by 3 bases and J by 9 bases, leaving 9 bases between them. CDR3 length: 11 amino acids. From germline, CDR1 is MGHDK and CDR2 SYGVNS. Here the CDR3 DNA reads TGTGCCAGCAGTGACCCCTTCCGGCAGTACTTC. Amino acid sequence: CASSDPFRQYF.

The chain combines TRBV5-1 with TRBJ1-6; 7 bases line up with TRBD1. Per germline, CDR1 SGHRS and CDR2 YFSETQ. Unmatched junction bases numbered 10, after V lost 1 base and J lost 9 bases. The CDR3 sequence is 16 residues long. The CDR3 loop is CASSLTTTGEISPLHF. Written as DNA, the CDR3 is TGCGCCAGCAGCTTGACTACCACAGGGGAAATTTCACCCCTCCACTTT.

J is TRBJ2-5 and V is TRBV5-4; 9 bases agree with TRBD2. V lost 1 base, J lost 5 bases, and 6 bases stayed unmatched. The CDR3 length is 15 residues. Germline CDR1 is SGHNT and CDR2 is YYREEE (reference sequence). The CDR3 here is CASSLLAGGLETQYF. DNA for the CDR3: TGTGCCAGCAGCTTGCTGGCGGGGGGGCTGGAGACCCAGTACTTC.

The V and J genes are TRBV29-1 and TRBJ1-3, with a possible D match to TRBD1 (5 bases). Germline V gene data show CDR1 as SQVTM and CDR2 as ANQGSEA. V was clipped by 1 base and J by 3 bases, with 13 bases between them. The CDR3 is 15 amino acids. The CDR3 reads CSVEGGPDFGNTIYF. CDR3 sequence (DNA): TGCAGCGTTGAAGGGGGCCCCGACTTTGGAAACACCATATATTTT.

The CDR3 bases are TGTGCCAGCAGCGCCGCATTCAACTATGGCTACACCTTC. Its protein is CASSAAFNYGYTF. The chain combines TRBV6-5 with TRBJ1-2; D gene ambiguous. CDR3 length: 13 residues. Trimming removed 6 bases from V and 2 bases from J, with 10 bases in between. CDR1 and CDR2 (germline): MNHEY, SVGAGI.

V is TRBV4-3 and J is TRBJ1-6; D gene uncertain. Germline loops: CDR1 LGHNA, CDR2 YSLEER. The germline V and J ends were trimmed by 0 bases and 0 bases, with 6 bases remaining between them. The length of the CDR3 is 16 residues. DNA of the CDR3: TGCGCCAGCAGCCAAGATCAAGGCTCCTATAATTCACCCCTCCACTTT. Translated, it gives CASSQDQGSYNSPLHF.

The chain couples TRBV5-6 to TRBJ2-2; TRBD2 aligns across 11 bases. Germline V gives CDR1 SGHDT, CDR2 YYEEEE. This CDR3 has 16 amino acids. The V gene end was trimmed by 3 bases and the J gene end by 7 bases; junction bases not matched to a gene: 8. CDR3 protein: CASSSIAGGPNGELFF. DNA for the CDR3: TGTGCCAGCAGCTCTATAGCGGGGGGGCCGAACGGGGAGCTGTTTTTT.

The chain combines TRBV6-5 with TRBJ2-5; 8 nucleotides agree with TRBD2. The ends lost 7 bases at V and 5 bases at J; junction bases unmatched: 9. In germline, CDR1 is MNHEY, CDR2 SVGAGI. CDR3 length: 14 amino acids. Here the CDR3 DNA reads TGTGCCAGCACTTCGGGGGGGGCTTGGGAGACCCAGTACTTC. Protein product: CASTSGGAWETQYF.

As DNA, the CDR3 is TGTGCCAGCAGCTTTAGACACAATAGCAATCAGCCCCAGCATTTT. Translating it yields CASSFRHNSNQPQHF. The rearrangement uses TRBV7-8 and TRBJ1-5; no clear D gene. The CDR3 is made up of 15 amino acids. CDR1 and CDR2 from the germline V gene are SGHVS and FQNEAQ. Trimming removed 3 bases at V and 0 bases at J, with 9 bases between.

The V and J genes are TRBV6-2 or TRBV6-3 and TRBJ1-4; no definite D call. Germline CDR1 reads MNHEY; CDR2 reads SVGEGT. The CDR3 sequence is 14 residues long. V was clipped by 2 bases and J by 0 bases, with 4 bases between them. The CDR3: CASSYGATNEKLFF. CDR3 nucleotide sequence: TGTGCCAGCAGTTACGGAGCAACTAATGAAAAACTGTTTTTT.

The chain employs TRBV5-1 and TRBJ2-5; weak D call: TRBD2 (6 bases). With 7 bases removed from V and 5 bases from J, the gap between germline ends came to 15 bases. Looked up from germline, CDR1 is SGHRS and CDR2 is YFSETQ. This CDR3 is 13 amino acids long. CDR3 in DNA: TGCGCCAGCGGGATGGGGGGTTCGGAGACCCAGTACTTC. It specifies CASGMGGSETQYF.

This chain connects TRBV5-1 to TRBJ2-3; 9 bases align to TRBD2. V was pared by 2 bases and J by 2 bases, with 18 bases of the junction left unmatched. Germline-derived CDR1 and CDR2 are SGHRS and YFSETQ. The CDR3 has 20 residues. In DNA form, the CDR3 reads TGCGCCAGCAGCTTCCCCCTAAAGGAGCGGGGGGCTCCACTCACAGATACGCAGTATTTT. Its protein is CASSFPLKERGAPLTDTQYF. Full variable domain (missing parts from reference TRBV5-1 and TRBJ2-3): KAGVTQTPRYLIKTRGQQVTLSCSPISGHRSVSWYQQTPGQGLQFLFEYFSETQRNKGNFPGRFSGRQFSNSRSEMNVSTLELGDSALYLCASSFPLKERGAPLTDTQYFGPGTRLTVL.

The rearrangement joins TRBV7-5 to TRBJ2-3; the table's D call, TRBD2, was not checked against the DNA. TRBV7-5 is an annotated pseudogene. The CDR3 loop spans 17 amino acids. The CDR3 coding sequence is TGTGCCAGAAGCTTAAGGACTAGCGGGGAGCCCACAGATACGCAGTATTTT. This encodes CARSLRTSGEPTDTQYF.

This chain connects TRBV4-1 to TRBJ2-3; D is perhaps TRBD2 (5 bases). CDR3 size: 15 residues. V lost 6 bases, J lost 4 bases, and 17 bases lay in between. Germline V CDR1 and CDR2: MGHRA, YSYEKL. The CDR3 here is CASSSIGLAPDTQYF. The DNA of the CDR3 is TGCGCCAGCAGTTCTATTGGTCTAGCACCAGATACGCAGTATTTT.

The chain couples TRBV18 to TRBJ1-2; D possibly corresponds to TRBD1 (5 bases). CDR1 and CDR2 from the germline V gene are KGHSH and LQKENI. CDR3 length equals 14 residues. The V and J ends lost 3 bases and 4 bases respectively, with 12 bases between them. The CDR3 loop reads CASSPEGKGYGYTF. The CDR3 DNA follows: TGTGCCAGCTCACCGGAGGGGAAGGGCTATGGCTACACCTTC.

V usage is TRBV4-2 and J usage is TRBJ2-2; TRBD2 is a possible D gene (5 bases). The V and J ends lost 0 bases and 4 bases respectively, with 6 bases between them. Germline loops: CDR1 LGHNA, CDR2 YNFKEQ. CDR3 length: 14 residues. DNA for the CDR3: TGTGCCAGCAGCCAAGAGGACTTCACCGGGGAGCTGTTTTTT. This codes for CASSQEDFTGELFF.

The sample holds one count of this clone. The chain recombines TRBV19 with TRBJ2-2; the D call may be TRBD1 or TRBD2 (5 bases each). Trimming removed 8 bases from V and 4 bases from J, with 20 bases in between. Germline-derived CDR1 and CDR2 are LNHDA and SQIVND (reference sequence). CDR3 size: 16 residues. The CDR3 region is CASQKTRDGVTGELFF. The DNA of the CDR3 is TGTGCCAGTCAGAAGACCCGGGACGGAGTCACCGGGGAGCTGTTTTTT. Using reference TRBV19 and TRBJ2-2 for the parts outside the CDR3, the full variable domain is DGGITQSPKYLFRKEGQNVTLSCEQNLNHDAMYWYRQDPGQGLRLIYYSQIVNDFQKGDIAEGYSVSREKKESFPLTVTSAQKNPTAFYLCASQKTRDGVTGELFFGEGSRLTVL.

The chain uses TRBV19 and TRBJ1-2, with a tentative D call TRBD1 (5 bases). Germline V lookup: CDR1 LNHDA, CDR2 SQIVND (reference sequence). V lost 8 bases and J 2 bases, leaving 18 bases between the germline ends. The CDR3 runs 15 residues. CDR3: CASPNRGRFNYGYTF. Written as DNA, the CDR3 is TGTGCCAGTCCCAATCGGGGCAGGTTCAACTATGGCTACACCTTC.

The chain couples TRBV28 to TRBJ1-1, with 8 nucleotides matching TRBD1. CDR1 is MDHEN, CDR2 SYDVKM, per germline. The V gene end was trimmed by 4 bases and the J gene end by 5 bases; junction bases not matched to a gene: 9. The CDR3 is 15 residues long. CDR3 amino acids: CASSSPQGVKTEAFF. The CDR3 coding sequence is TGTGCCAGCAGTTCGCCACAGGGGGTTAAAACTGAAGCTTTCTTT. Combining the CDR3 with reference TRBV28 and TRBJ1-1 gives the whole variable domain DVKVTQSSRYLVKRTGEKVFLECVQDMDHENMFWYRQDPGLGLRLIYFSYDVKMKEKGDIPEGYSVSREKKERFSLILESASTNQTSMYLCASSSPQGVKTEAFFGQGTRLTVV.

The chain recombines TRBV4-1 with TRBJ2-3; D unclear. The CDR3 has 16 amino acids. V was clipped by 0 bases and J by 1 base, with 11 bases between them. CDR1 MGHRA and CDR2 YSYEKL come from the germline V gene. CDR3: CASSQEGVFGTDTQYF. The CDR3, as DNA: TGCGCCAGCAGCCAAGAAGGAGTTTTTGGCACAGATACGCAGTATTTT.

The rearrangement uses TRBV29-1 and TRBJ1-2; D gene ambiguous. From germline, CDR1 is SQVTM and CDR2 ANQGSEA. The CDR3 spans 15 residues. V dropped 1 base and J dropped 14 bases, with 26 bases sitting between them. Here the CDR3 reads CSVEGPMDSSDGSTF. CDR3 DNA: TGCAGCGTTGAAGGCCCTATGGACTCCTCCGATGGCAGTACCTTC.

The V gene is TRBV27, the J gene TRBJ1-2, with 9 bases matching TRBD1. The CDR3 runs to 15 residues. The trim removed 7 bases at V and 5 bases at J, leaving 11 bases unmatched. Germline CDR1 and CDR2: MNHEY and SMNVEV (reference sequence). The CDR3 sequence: CASMRTGEFFYGYTF. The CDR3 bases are TGTGCCAGCATGAGGACAGGGGAGTTCTTTTATGGCTACACCTTC.

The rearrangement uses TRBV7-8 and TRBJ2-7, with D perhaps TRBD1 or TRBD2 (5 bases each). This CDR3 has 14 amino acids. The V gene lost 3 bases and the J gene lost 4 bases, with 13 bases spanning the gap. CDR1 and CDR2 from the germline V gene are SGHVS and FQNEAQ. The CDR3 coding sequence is TGTGCCAGCAGCTTTGAGGGGTTTTGGTACGAGCAGTACTTC. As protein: CASSFEGFWYEQYF.

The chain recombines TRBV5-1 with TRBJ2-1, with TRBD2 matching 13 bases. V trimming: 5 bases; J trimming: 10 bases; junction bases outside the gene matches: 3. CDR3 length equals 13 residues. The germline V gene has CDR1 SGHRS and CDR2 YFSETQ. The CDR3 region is CASRLAGGREQFF. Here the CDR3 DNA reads TGCGCCAGCAGACTAGCGGGGGGGCGAGAGCAGTTCTTC. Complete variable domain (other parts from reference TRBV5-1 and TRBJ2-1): KAGVTQTPRYLIKTRGQQVTLSCSPISGHRSVSWYQQTPGQGLQFLFEYFSETQRNKGNFPGRFSGRQFSNSRSEMNVSTLELGDSALYLCASRLAGGREQFFGPGTRLTVL.

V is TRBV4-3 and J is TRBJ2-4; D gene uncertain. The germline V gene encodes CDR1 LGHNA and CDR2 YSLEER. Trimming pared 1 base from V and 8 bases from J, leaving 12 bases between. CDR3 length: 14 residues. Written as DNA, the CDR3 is TGCGCCAGCAGCCAAGCCCTAAGAGTGGACATTCAGTACTTC. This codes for CASSQALRVDIQYF.

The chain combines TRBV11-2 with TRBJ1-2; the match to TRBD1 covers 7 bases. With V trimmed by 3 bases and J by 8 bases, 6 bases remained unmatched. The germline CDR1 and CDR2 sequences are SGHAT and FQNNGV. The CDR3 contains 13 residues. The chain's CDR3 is CASSFEGAGGYTF. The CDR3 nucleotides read TGTGCCAGCAGCTTCGAGGGGGCTGGAGGCTACACCTTC.

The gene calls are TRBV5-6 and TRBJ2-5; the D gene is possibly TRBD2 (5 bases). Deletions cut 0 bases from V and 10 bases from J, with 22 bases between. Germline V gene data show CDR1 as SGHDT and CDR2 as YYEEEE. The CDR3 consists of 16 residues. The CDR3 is CASSLVVSGRFGDQYF. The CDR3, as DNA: TGTGCCAGCAGCTTGGTGGTGTCAGGCCGATTCGGGGACCAGTACTTC. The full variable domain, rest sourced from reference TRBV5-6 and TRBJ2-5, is DAGVTQSPTHLIKTRGQQVTLRCSPKSGHDTVSWYQQALGQGPQFIFQYYEEEERQRGNFPDRFSGHQFPNYSSELNVNALLLGDSALYLCASSLVVSGRFGDQYFGPGTRLLVL.

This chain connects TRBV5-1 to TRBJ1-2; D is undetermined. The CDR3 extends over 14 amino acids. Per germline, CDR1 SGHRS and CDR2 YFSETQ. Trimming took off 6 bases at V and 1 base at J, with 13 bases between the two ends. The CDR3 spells CASKGSGLNYGYTF. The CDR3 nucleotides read TGCGCCAGCAAGGGCTCAGGACTTAACTATGGCTACACCTTC.